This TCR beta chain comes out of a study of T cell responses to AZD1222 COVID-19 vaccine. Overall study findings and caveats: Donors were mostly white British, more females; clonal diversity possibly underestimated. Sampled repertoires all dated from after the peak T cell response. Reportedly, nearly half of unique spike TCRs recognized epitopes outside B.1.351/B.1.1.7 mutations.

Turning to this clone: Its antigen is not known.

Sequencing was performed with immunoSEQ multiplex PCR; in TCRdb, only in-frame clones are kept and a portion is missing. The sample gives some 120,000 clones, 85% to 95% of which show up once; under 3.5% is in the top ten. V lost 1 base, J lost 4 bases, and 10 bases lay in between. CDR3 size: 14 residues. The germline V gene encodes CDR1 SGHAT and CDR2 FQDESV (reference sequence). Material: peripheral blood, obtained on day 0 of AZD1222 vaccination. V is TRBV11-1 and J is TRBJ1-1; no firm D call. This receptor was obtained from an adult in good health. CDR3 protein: CASSLVGWSTEAFF. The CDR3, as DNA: TGTGCCAGCAGCTTAGTAGGTTGGAGCACTGAAGCTTTCTTT.